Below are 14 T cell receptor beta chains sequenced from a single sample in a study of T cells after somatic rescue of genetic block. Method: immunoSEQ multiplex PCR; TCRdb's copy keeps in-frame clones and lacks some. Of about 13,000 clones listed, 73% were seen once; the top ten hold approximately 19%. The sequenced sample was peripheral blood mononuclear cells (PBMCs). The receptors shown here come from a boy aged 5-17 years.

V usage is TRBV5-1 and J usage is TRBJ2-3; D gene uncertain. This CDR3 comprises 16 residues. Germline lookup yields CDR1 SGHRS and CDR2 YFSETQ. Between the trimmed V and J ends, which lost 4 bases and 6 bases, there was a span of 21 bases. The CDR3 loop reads CASSRPLSVVEDTQYF. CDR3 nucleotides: TGCGCCAGCAGCCGCCCTCTCTCCGTAGTGGAGGATACGCAGTATTTT.

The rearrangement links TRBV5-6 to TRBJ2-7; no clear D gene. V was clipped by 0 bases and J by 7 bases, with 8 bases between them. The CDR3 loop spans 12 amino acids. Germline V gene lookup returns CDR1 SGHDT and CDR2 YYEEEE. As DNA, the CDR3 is TGTGCCAGCAGCTTGGCGCTGGGGGAGCAGTACTTC. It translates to CASSLALGEQYF.

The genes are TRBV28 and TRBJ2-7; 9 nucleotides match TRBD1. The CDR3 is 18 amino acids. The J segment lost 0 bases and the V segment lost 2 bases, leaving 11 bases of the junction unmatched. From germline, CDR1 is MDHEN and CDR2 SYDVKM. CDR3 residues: CASSLNRDRVKSSYEQYF. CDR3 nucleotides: TGTGCCAGCAGTTTAAACCGGGACAGGGTTAAAAGCTCCTACGAGCAGTACTTC.

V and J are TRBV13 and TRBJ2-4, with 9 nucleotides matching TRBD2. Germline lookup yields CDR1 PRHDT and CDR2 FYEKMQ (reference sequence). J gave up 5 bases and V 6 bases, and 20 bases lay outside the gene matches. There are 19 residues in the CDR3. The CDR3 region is CASRRFAGGPGSPQNIQYF. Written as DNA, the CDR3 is TGTGCCAGCAGAAGATTCGCGGGGGGGCCAGGATCTCCTCAAAACATTCAGTACTTC.

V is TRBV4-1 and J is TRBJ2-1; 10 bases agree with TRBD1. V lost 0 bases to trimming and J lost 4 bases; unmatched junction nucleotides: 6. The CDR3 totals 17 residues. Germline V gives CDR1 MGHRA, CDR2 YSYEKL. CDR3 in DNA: TGCGCCAGCAGCCAAGATCCCGGACAGGGGGTGTACAATGAGCAGTTCTTC. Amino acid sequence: CASSQDPGQGVYNEQFF.

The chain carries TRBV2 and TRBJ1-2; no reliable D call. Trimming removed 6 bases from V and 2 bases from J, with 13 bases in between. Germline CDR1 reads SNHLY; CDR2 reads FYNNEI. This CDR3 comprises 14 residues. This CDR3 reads CASRRAEANYGYTF. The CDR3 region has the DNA TGTGCCAGCAGAAGGGCGGAAGCGAACTATGGCTACACCTTC.

The CDR3 DNA reads as TGCGCCAGCAGCTTGGAAAAGGGGAGAGATACGCAGTATTTT. Amino acids: CASSLEKGRDTQYF. The rearrangement links TRBV5-1 to TRBJ2-3; either TRBD1 or TRBD2 may supply D (5 bases each). Trimming shortened V by 0 bases and J by 5 bases, and 10 bases separated the two germline ends. CDR3 length equals 14 residues. Germline assignment: CDR1 SGHRS and CDR2 YFSETQ.

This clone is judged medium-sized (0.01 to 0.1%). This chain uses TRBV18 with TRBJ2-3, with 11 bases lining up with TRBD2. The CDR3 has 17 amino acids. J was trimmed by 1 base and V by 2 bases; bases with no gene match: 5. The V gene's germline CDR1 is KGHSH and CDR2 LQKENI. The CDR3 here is CASSPILAGVGTDTQYF. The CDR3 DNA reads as TGTGCCAGCTCACCAATACTAGCGGGAGTGGGCACAGATACGCAGTATTTT.

The CDR3 sequence: CASSPGGHGQPQHF. The CDR3 DNA reads TGCGCCAGCAGCCCCGGTGGGCACGGTCAGCCCCAGCATTTT. The V and J genes are TRBV5-1 and TRBJ1-5, with D uncertain. Germline CDR1 is SGHRS and CDR2 is YFSETQ. V was clipped by 4 bases and J by 6 bases, with 14 bases between them. The CDR3 runs 14 residues.

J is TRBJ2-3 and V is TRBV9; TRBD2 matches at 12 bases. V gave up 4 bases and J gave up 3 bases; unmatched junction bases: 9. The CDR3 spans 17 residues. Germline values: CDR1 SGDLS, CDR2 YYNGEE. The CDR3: CASSPPGLAGRTDTQYF. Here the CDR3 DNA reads TGTGCCAGCAGCCCACCCGGACTAGCGGGAAGGACAGATACGCAGTATTTT.

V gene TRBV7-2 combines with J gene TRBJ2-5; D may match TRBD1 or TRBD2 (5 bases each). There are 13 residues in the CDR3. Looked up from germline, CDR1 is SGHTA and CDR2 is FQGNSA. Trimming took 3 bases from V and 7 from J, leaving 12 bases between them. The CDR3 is CASSFGATVTQYF. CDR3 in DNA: TGTGCCAGCAGCTTCGGGGCCACAGTGACCCAGTACTTC.

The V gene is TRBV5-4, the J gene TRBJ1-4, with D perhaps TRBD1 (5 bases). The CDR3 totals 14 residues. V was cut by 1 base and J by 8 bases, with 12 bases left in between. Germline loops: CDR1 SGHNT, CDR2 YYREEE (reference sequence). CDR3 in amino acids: CASSLSQGGEKLFF. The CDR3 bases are TGTGCCAGCAGCTTGAGCCAGGGTGGGGAAAAACTGTTTTTT.

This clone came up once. The CDR3 DNA reads as TGCGCCAGCAGCTTGGACAGGTACTATGGCTACACCTTC. This sequence encodes CASSLDRYYGYTF. The chain recombines TRBV4-1 with TRBJ1-2, with 7 bases fitting TRBD1. V lost 5 bases, J lost 3 bases, and 3 bases stayed unmatched. CDR1 and CDR2 (germline): MGHRA, YSYEKL. The CDR3 consists of 13 residues.

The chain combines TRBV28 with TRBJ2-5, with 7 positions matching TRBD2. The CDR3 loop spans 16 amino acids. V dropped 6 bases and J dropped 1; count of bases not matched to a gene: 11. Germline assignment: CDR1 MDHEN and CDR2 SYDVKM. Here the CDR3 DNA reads TGTGCCAGCAGCAATGCGGGAGCCCTCGCCCAAGAGACCCAGTACTTC. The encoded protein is CASSNAGALAQETQYF.